Shown below are 6 T cell receptor beta chains from a single sample sequenced in a study of cytomegalovirus exposure and HLA in healthy donors. Only in-frame clones appear in the TCRdb table, and some are missing; sequencing was by immunoSEQ multiplex PCR. The sample has roughly 220,000 clones, just over 90% seen once. The sequencing sample was made of PBMCs. These receptors were collected from a woman younger than 35 in good health and CMV-seronegative.

The chain combines TRBV5-6 with TRBJ1-2; weak D call: TRBD1 (5 bases). Germline CDR1 is SGHDT and CDR2 is YYEEEE. V gave up 0 bases and J gave up 8 bases, with 17 bases separating them. CDR3 length: 15 amino acids. Here the CDR3 reads CASSLVGLGGGGYTF. The CDR3 region has the DNA TGTGCCAGCAGCTTGGTCGGCTTGGGGGGAGGCGGCTACACCTTC.

The chain carries TRBV11-2 and TRBJ2-2, with D hard to call. CDR3 length equals 14 residues. In germline, CDR1 is SGHAT, CDR2 FQNNGV. Trimming pared 3 bases from V and 1 base from J, leaving 6 bases between. CDR3 sequence: CASSFVGNTGELFF. The CDR3 DNA reads as TGTGCCAGCAGCTTTGTCGGGAACACCGGGGAGCTGTTTTTT.

V is TRBV28 and J is TRBJ2-7, with TRBD1 matching 10 bases. The CDR3 runs to 14 residues. Trimming took 9 bases from V and 5 from J; bases not matched to a gene: 10. CDR1 MDHEN and CDR2 SYDVKM come from the germline V gene. The DNA for the CDR3 is TGTGCCAGTACCGAAGGACAGGGGGGGCACGAGCAGTACTTC. This codes for CASTEGQGGHEQYF.

This clone occurred once. The chain combines TRBV7-2 with TRBJ2-7; TRBD2 agrees at 9 bases. The ends lost 2 bases at V and 6 bases at J; junction bases unmatched: 5. This CDR3 has 14 amino acids. The germline V gene has CDR1 SGHTA and CDR2 FQGNSA. The CDR3 bases are TGTGCCAGCAGCTTAATTAGCGGGAGTGTCGAGCAGTACTTC. Translating it yields CASSLISGSVEQYF.

This clone was seen more than once but under ten times. The chain uses TRBV29-1 and TRBJ1-1; no reliable D call. V lost 4 bases, J lost 12 bases, and 15 bases lay in between. This CDR3 contains 11 residues. Germline V gene data show CDR1 as SQVTM and CDR2 as ANQGSEA. The CDR3 DNA sequence: TGCAGCGTTGGAGGAGGACGTGGTTCTTTCTTT. This codes for CSVGGGRGSFF.

This clone has just a few counts. The rearrangement uses TRBV18 and TRBJ2-7; D perhaps matches TRBD2 (6 bases). Germline V gene lookup returns CDR1 KGHSH and CDR2 LQKENI. This CDR3 is 15 amino acids long. Between the trimmed V and J ends, which lost 2 bases and 7 bases, there was a span of 18 bases. CDR3 loop: CASSPTSGLGGEQYF. CDR3 sequence (DNA): TGTGCCAGCTCACCAACAAGCGGTCTGGGAGGTGAGCAGTACTTC.